This entry describes one T cell receptor (beta chain). Germline CDR1 is KGHSH and CDR2 is LQKENI. There are 13 residues in the CDR3. V lost 3 bases and J lost 7; bases outside the gene matches: 2. Repertoires were generated with immunoSEQ multiplex PCR, while TCRdb's copy carries only in-frame clones and drops some. Counted here are approximately 840,000 clones, approximately 96% occurring once; the ten biggest clones make up approximately 0.2%. The sample comes from a study of shared clonotypes between healthy human individuals. Naive-designated CD8 cells lacked CD45RO, were positively enriched for CCR7, and omitted terminally differentiated effector memory CD45RA+ cells.

The genes are TRBV18 and TRBJ1-5, with 8 bases matching TRBD1. Sequencing was performed on naive CD8+ T cells sorted from blood. The receptor was isolated from a man aged 25 to 45 in good health. The CDR3 DNA sequence: TGTGCCAGCTCACCGAGACAGGGGCAGCCCCAGCATTTT. This gives the protein CASSPRQGQPQHF. Full variable domain (remainder filled in from reference TRBV18 and TRBJ1-5): NAGVMQNPRHLVRRRGQEARLRCSPMKGHSHVYWYRQLPEEGLKFMVYLQKENIIDESGMPKERFSAEFPKEGPSILRIQQVVRGDSAAYFCASSPRQGQPQHFGDGTRLSIL.